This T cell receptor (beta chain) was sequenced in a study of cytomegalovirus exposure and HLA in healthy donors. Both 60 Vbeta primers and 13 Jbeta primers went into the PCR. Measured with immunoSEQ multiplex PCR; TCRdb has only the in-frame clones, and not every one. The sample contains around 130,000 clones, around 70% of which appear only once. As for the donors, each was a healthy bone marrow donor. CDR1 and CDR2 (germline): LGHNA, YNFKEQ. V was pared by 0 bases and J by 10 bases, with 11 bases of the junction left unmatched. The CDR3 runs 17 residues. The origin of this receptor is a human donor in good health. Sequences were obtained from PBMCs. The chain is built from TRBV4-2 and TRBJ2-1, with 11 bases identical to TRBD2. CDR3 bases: TGTGCCAGCAGCCAAGATGGGCCGGGGACTAGCGGCCAGGAGCAGTTCTTC. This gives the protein CASSQDGPGTSGQEQFF.